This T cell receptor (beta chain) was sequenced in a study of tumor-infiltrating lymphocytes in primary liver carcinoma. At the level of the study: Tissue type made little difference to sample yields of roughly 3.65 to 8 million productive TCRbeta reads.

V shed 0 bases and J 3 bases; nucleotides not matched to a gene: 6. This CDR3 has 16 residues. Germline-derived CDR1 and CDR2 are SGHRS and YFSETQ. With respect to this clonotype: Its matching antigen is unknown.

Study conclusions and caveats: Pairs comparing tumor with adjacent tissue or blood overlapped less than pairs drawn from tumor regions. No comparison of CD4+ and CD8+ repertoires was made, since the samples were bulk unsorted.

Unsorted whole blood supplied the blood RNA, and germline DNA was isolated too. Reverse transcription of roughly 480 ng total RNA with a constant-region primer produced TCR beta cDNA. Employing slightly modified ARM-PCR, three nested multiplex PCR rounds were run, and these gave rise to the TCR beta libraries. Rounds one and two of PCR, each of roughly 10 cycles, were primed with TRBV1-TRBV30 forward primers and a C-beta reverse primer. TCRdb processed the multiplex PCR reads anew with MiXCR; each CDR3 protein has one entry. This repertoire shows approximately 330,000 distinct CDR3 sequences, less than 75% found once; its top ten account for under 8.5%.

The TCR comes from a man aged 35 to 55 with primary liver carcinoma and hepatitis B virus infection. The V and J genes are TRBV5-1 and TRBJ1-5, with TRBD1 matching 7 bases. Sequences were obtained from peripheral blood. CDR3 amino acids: CASSLDGTGDNQPQHF. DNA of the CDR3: TGCGCCAGCAGCTTGGATGGAACAGGGGACAATCAGCCCCAGCATTTT.